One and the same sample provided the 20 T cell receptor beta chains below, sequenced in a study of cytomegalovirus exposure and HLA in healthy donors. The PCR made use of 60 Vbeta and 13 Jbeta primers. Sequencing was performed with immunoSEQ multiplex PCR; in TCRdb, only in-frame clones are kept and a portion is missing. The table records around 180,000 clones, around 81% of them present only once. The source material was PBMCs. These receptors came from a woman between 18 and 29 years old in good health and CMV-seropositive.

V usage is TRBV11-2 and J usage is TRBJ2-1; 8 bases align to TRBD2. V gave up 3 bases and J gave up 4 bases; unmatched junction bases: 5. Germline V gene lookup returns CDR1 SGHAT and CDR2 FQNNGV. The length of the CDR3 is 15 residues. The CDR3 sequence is CASSFSGGSYNEQFF. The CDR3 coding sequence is TGTGCCAGCAGCTTTTCGGGGGGGTCGTACAATGAGCAGTTCTTC.

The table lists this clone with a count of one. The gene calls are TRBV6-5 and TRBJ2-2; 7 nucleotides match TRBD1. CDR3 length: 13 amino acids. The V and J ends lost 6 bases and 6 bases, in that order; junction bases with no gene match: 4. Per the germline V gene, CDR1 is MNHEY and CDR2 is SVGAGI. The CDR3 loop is CASSAGTAGELFF. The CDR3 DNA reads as TGTGCCAGCAGCGCCGGGACAGCCGGGGAGCTGTTTTTT.

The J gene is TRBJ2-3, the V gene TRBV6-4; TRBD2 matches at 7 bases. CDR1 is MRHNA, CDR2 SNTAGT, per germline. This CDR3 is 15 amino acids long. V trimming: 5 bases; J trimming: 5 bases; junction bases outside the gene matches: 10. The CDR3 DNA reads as TGTGCCAGCAGTCCCGTTGGTGGGGGGGAAGATACGCAGTATTTT. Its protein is CASSPVGGGEDTQYF.

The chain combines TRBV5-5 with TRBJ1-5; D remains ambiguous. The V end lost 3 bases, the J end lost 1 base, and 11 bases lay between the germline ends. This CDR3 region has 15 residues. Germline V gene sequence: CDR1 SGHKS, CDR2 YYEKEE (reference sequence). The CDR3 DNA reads TGTGCCAGCAGCTCCCTCCTAGGAAGCAATCAGCCCCAGCATTTT. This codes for CASSSLLGSNQPQHF.

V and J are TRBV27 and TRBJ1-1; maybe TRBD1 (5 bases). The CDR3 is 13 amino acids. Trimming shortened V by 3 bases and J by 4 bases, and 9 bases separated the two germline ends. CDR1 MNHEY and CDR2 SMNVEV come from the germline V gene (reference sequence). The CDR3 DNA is TGTGCCAGCAGTTTGGCAGGGTTCACTGAAGCTTTCTTT. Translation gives CASSLAGFTEAFF.

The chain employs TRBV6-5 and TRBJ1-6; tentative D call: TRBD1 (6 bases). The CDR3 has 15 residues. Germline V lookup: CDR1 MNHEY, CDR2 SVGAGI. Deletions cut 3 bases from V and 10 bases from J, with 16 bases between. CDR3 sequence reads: CASSYGLTGSSPLHF. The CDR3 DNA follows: TGTGCCAGCAGTTATGGTCTAACAGGGAGCTCACCCCTCCACTTT.

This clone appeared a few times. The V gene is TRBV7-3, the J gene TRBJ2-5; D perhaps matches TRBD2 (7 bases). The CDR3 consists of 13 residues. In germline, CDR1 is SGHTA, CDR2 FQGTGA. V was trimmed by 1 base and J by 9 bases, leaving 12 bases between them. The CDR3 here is CASSLKGGGAQYF. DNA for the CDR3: TGTGCCAGCAGCTTAAAAGGGGGAGGGGCCCAGTACTTC.

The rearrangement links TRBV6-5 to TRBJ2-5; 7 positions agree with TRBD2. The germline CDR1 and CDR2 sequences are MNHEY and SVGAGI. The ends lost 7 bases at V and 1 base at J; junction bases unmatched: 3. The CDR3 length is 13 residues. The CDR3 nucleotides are TGTGCCAGCAACATAGCGGGCCAAGAGACCCAGTACTTC. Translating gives CASNIAGQETQYF.

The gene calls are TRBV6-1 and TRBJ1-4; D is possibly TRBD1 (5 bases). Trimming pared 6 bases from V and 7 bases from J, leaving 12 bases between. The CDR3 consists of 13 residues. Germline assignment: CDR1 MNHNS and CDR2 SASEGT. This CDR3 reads CASSQGVREKLFF. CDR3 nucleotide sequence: TGTGCCAGCAGCCAAGGGGTGCGTGAAAAACTGTTTTTT.

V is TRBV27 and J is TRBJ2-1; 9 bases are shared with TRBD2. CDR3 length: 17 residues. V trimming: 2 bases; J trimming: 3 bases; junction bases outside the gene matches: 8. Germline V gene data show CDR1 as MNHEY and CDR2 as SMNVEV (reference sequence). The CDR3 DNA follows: TGTGCCAGCAGTTTAGCCCAGCGGGGGGTCTACTACAATGAGCAGTTCTTC. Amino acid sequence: CASSLAQRGVYYNEQFF.

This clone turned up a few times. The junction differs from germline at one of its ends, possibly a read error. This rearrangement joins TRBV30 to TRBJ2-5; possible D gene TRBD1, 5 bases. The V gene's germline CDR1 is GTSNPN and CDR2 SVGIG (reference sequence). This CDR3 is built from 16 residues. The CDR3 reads CAWSVGFGHRQEAQYF. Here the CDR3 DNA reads TGTGCCTGGAGTGTTGGGTTTGGACACCGCCAAGAGGCCCAGTACTTC.

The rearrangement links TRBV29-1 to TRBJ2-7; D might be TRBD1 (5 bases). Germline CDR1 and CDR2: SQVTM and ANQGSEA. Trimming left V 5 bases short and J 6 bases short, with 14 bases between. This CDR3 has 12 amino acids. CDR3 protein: CSVQGQGGEQYV. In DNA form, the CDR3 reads TGCAGCGTTCAGGGTCAGGGTGGCGAGCAGTACGTC.

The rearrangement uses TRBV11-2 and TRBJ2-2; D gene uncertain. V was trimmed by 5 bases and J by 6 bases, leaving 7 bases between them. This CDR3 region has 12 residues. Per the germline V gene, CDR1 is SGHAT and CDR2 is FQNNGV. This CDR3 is CASSRTAGELFF. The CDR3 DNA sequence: TGTGCCAGCAGCCGTACTGCCGGGGAGCTGTTTTTT.

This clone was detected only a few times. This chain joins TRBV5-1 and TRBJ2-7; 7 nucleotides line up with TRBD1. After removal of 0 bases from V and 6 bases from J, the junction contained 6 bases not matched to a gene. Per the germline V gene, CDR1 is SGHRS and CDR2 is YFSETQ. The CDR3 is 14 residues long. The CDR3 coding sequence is TGCGCCAGCAGCTTGGAGGGACAGTCCGGCGAGCAGTACTTC. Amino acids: CASSLEGQSGEQYF.

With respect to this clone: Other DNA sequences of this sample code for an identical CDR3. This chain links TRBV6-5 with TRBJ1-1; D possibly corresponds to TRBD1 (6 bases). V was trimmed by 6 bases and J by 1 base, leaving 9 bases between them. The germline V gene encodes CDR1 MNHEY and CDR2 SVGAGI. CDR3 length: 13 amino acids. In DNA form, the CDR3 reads TGTGCCAGCAGGCCGACAGGGAACACTGAAGCTTTCTTT. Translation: CASRPTGNTEAFF.

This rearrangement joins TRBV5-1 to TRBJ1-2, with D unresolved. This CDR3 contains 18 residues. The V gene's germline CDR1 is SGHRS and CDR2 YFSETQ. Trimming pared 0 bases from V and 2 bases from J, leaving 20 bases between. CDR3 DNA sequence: TGCGCCAGCAGCTTGGAGGTTGGGTCCCGGCGGCAAAACTATGGCTACACCTTC. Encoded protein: CASSLEVGSRRQNYGYTF.

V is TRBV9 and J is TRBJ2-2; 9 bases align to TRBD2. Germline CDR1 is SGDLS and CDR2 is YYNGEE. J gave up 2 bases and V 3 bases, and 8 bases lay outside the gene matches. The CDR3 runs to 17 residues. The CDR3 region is CASSATGAGGNTGELFF. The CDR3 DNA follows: TGTGCCAGCAGCGCCACGGGAGCGGGGGGTAACACCGGGGAGCTGTTTTTT.

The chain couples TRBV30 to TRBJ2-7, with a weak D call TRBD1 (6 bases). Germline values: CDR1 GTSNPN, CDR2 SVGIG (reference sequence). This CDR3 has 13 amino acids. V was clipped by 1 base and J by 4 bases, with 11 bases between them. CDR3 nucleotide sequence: TGTGCCTGGAGTGGGTTACAGGGTTACGAGCAGTACTTC. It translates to CAWSGLQGYEQYF.

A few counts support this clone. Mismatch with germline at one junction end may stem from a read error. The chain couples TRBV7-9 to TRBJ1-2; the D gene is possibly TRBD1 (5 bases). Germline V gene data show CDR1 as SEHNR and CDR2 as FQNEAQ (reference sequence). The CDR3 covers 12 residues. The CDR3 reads CSSSHSGGGYTF. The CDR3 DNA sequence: TGTTCCAGCAGCCATAGCGGGGGTGGCTACACCTTC.

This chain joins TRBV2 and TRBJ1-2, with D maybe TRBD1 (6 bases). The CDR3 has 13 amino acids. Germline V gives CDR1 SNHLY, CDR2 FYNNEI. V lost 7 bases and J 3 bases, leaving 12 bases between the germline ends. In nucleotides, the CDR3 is TGTGCCAGCAAGGGTGGGGGCTACTATGGCTACACCTTC. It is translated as CASKGGGYYGYTF.